This T cell receptor beta chain was captured in a study of Ad26.COV2.S vaccination and SARS-CoV-2 variants. Study at large: Enrolled in COV1001, the donor was in the Ad26.COV2.S trial arm, which received the vaccine. The authors gave Ad26.COV2.S intramuscularly, either once or twice 56 days apart.

The method was immunoSEQ multiplex PCR; TCRdb's version includes in-frame clones alone and lacks a portion of them. The repertoire has 200,000 to 250,000 clones, 70% to 90% of them found once; the top ten carry approximately 11%. In its sample, this clone was seen once. Its antigen remains unknown. CDR1 is SGHAT, CDR2 FQNNGV, per germline. The CDR3 is 17 residues long. Losses at the gene ends were 4 bases for V and 1 base for J; bases not matched to a gene: 8. Whole-study results and caveats: Total T cell responses, in the TCR breadth and depth analyses, may have been underestimated.

Treatment: some 20 received Ad26.COV2.S at low or high dose, single or two shots; about 5 received placebo; per-sample allocation not given. Sampling was performed 63 days after the first vaccine or placebo injection. The receptor comes from a person between 18 and 65 years old who received the Ad26.COV2.S COVID-19 vaccine or a placebo. The chain combines TRBV11-2 with TRBJ2-3, with 10 bases fitting TRBD1. Sample: peripheral blood, taken in a trial of Ad26.COV2.S vaccine versus placebo. CDR3 nucleotides: TGTGCCAGCAGCTACTACGGGACAGGGGTAGGCACAGATACGCAGTATTTT. It yields the protein CASSYYGTGVGTDTQYF.